These 19 T cell receptor beta chains were sequenced from one sample in a study of blood T cells in healthy people across ages. The use of a sample-barcoded 5' primer and a J-beta primer mix characterized a second PCR of roughly 7 to 11 cycles. From the 5' RACE reads, TCRdb called clonotypes with MiXCR, one entry per CDR3 protein. The data hold approximately 490,000 distinct CDR3 sequences, with approximately 25% observed a single time. These data are also associated with another study on T cells of mothers and their children.

Sequencing used blood. The receptors originated from a boy aged 5-17 years in good health.

This chain connects TRBV9 to TRBJ2-5; D possibly uses TRBD1 or TRBD2 (6 bases each). The CDR3 sequence is 16 residues long. The ends were cut back, 3 bases at V and 11 bases at J, with 26 bases in the middle. The germline V gene has CDR1 SGDLS and CDR2 YYNGEE. DNA of the CDR3: TGTGCCAGCAGCGGGGGGGCCTCTACACCTCTTATGGAGCAGTACTTC. Its translation is CASSGGASTPLMEQYF.

This clonotype has only a few counts. This chain joins TRBV5-1 and TRBJ2-7; D unclear. This CDR3 spans 14 amino acids. Germline loops: CDR1 SGHRS, CDR2 YFSETQ. Trimming removed 0 bases from V and 6 bases from J, with 13 bases in between. The CDR3 DNA reads TGCGCCAGCAGCTTGGACCAGGCACTACGCGAGCAGTACTTC. Translation: CASSLDQALREQYF.

The V call is TRBV12-3 or TRBV12-4, the J call TRBJ1-1; 7 nucleotides line up with TRBD1. V was pared by 6 bases and J by 4 bases, with 8 bases of the junction left unmatched. CDR3 size: 14 residues. CDR3 DNA sequence: TGTGCCAGCAGCCCGAGGGGGCCGAGCACTGAAGCTTTCTTT. Translating gives CASSPRGPSTEAFF.

This chain uses TRBV3-1 with TRBJ1-1; D might be TRBD1 (6 bases). The CDR3 totals 14 residues. The V gene lost 1 base and the J gene lost 4 bases, with 10 bases spanning the gap. Germline assignment: CDR1 LGHDT and CDR2 YNNKEL (reference sequence). This chain's CDR3 is CASSQGGGSTEAFF. The CDR3 bases are TGTGCCAGCAGCCAAGGGGGGGGCAGCACTGAAGCTTTCTTT.

This chain connects TRBV10-3 to TRBJ2-3, with D unclear. This CDR3 comprises 12 residues. V lost 8 bases and J 1 base, leaving 7 bases between the germline ends. Germline V lookup: CDR1 ENHRY, CDR2 SYGVKD. The CDR3 coding sequence is TGTGCCATCGGTCCGGGCACAGATACGCAGTATTTT. Protein sequence: CAIGPGTDTQYF.

For the CDR3, the DNA is TGCAGTGTTCCAGTCGAGGGGAATCAGCCCCAGCATTTT. Translating gives CSVPVEGNQPQHF. The chain employs TRBV20-1 and TRBJ1-5, with TRBD1 as a possible D gene (5 bases). This CDR3 contains 13 residues. In germline, CDR1 is DFQATT, CDR2 SNEGSKA (reference sequence). V was pared by 7 bases and J by 4 bases, with 14 bases between.

V is TRBV7-2 and J is TRBJ2-7; 10 nucleotides agree with TRBD2. V dropped 5 bases and J dropped 5; count of bases not matched to a gene: 9. The CDR3 loop spans 15 amino acids. Germline V gene sequence: CDR1 SGHTA, CDR2 FQGNSA. CDR3 bases: TGTGCCAGCAGCATTTCCTGGGGACTAGCGAACGAGCAGTACTTC. Translated, it gives CASSISWGLANEQYF.

The table lists this clonotype with a few counts. The chain recombines TRBV7-2 with TRBJ1-5; D call uncertain. V lost 1 base and J 7 bases, leaving 14 bases between the germline ends. The CDR3 extends over 15 amino acids. CDR1 and CDR2 from the germline V gene are SGHTA and FQGNSA. CDR3 sequence (DNA): TGTGCCAGCAGCTTAGTAACGGGAAAGAAACAGCCCCAGCATTTT. As protein: CASSLVTGKKQPQHF.

This clonotype was detected a few times. The chain carries TRBV7-9 and TRBJ2-7; D ambiguous. The CDR3 length is 14 residues. V dropped 2 bases and J dropped 4 bases, with 12 bases sitting between them. CDR1 SEHNR and CDR2 FQNEAQ come from the germline V gene (reference sequence). CDR3 DNA: TGTGCCAGCAGCTTACCTGGGCTCGAGTACGAGCAGTACTTC. This codes for CASSLPGLEYEQYF.

The chain employs TRBV12-3 or TRBV12-4 and TRBJ2-1; TRBD1 is a possible D gene (7 bases). V was clipped by 8 bases and J by 6 bases, with 17 bases between them. This CDR3 is 14 amino acids long. CDR3 DNA: TGTGCCAGCCGACGCGGGGACAGACCCAATGAGCAGTTCTTC. This sequence encodes CASRRGDRPNEQFF.

This chain connects TRBV3-1 to TRBJ1-2; a possible D gene is TRBD1 (6 bases). Germline CDR1 LGHDT, CDR2 YNNKEL (reference sequence). The CDR3 extends over 16 amino acids. Trimming removed 5 bases from V and 7 bases from J, with 23 bases in between. The DNA for the CDR3 is TGTGCCAGCAGCTTACTTACTGGGGGGGGCGCGAGTGGCTACACCTTC. Its protein product is CASSLLTGGGASGYTF.

The CDR3 spells CASSYSKSGQGGNTEAFF. CDR3 coding DNA: TGTGCCAGCAGTTACTCGAAGTCCGGACAGGGGGGCAACACTGAAGCTTTCTTT. The chain recombines TRBV6-2 or TRBV6-3 with TRBJ1-1; 10 bases map to TRBD1. Looked up from germline, CDR1 is MNHEY and CDR2 is SVGEGT. This CDR3 is 18 amino acids long. V was clipped by 0 bases and J by 2 bases; unmatched bases: 9.

This clonotype has a handful of counts. V and J are TRBV5-4 and TRBJ2-1, with D uncertain. The CDR3 spans 13 residues. V lost 5 bases, J lost 7 bases, and 13 bases lay in between. CDR1 SGHNT and CDR2 YYREEE come from the germline V gene (reference sequence). CDR3 coding DNA: TGTGCCAGCAGGAGCATCGGGTTGAATGAGCAGTTCTTC. Encoded protein: CASRSIGLNEQFF.

This clonotype appeared a few times. This rearrangement joins TRBV29-1 to TRBJ2-5; 8 positions match TRBD1. Germline V gene lookup returns CDR1 SQVTM and CDR2 ANQGSEA. The CDR3 is made up of 13 amino acids. The junction had 4 bases not matched to a gene; V was cut back by 6 bases and J by 1 base. The DNA for the CDR3 is TGCAGCGTACCAGGGACAGGCCAAGAGACCCAGTACTTC. Amino acid sequence: CSVPGTGQETQYF.

This clonotype was seen more than once but under ten times. The chain recombines TRBV5-1 with TRBJ2-5; 8 nucleotides line up with TRBD1. Gene TRBJ2-7 matches the end of the DNA better, so the J call may be wrong. Per the germline V gene, CDR1 is SGHRS and CDR2 is YFSETQ. This CDR3 region has 14 residues. The CDR3 sequence is CASSLEGTGYEQYF. The CDR3 nucleotides read TGCGCCAGCAGCTTGGAGGGGACAGGCTACGAGCAGTACTTC.

This clonotype turned up a few times. The chain links TRBV29-1 to TRBJ2-7, with D perhaps matching TRBD2 (5 bases). Germline V gene lookup returns CDR1 SQVTM and CDR2 ANQGSEA. The CDR3 has 11 residues. V dropped 5 bases and J dropped 6 bases, with 11 bases sitting between them. The chain's CDR3 is CSVRTEGEQYF. For the CDR3, the DNA is TGCAGCGTTAGGACCGAGGGCGAGCAGTACTTC.

About this clonotype itself: Likely a read error: the CDR3 ends without its conserved phenylalanine or tryptophan. The V and J genes are TRBV12-3 or TRBV12-4 and TRBJ2-3; D is perhaps TRBD2 (5 bases). CDR3 size: 19 residues. Trimming stripped 1 base from V and 1 base from J, with 21 bases between. As DNA, the CDR3 is TGTGCCAGCAGTTTAGGTGGGGTCTTGACTACCAAAGGCACAGATACGCAGTATCTT. Protein product: CASSLGGVLTTKGTDTQYL.

The chain has TRBV20-1 and TRBJ1-5, with D possibly matching TRBD1 (5 bases). V was trimmed by 1 base and J by 4 bases, leaving 14 bases between them. CDR1 and CDR2 (germline): DFQATT, SNEGSKA (reference sequence). The CDR3 is made up of 15 amino acids. This CDR3 reads CSARAGTAENQPQHF. In DNA form, the CDR3 reads TGCAGTGCTAGAGCCGGGACGGCCGAGAATCAGCCCCAGCATTTT.

The chain recombines TRBV29-1 with TRBJ2-4; 9 bases align to TRBD1. The ends lost 4 bases at V and 7 bases at J; junction bases unmatched: 8. The CDR3 runs 14 residues. Germline CDR1 is SQVTM and CDR2 is ANQGSEA. The CDR3 here is CSVGGPTGGNIQYF. DNA for the CDR3: TGCAGCGTTGGGGGCCCGACAGGGGGGAACATTCAGTACTTC.